One and the same sample provided the 27 T cell receptor beta chains below, sequenced in a study of blood T cell repertoires in COVID-19. The protocol was immunoSEQ multiplex PCR, while the TCRdb copy is restricted to in-frame clones and leaves out a portion. The table lists approximately 300,000 clones, roughly 89% of them singletons. Sample: peripheral blood. The receptors stem from a woman between 40 and 50 years old with COVID-19, enrolled during active disease.

The genes are TRBV9 and TRBJ2-1, with a tentative D call TRBD2 (5 bases). Trimming took 2 bases from V and 8 from J, leaving 11 bases between them. Germline-derived CDR1 and CDR2 are SGDLS and YYNGEE. The CDR3 spans 13 residues. The DNA for the CDR3 is TGTGCCAGCAGCGTTATCGGGGTCGATGAGCAGTTCTTC. Amino acids: CASSVIGVDEQFF.

The chain combines TRBV5-5 with TRBJ2-5; TRBD2 aligns across 10 bases. Germline CDR1 is SGHKS and CDR2 is YYEKEE (reference sequence). CDR3 length equals 15 residues. V shed 1 base, J shed 2 bases, and the junction held 2 bases outside the gene matches. CDR3 nucleotides: TGTGCCAGCAGCTTGCGTAGCGGGGGGCAAGAGACCCAGTACTTC. It specifies CASSLRSGGQETQYF. The complete variable domain, with remaining parts taken from reference TRBV5-5 and TRBJ2-5, reads DAGVTQSPTHLIKTRGQQVTLRCSPISGHKSVSWYQQVLGQGPQFIFQYYEKEERGRGNFPDRFSARQFPNYSSELNVNALLLGDSALYLCASSLRSGGQETQYFGPGTRLLVL.

J is TRBJ2-6 and V is TRBV7-2; no definite D call. Germline V lookup: CDR1 SGHTA, CDR2 FQGNSA. Trimming took off 4 bases at V and 1 base at J, with 8 bases between the two ends. This CDR3 has 15 amino acids. The CDR3 sequence: CASSSQTSGANVLTF. CDR3 DNA: TGTGCCAGCAGCTCTCAAACATCTGGGGCCAACGTCCTGACTTTC.

The CDR3, as DNA: TGTGCCAGCAGCTTGGACAGGGGATTTACTGAAGCTTTCTTT. It encodes CASSLDRGFTEAFF. The rearrangement joins TRBV5-8 to TRBJ1-1; TRBD1 agrees at 7 bases. V dropped 0 bases and J dropped 5; count of bases not matched to a gene: 4. The V gene's germline CDR1 is SGHTS and CDR2 YDEGEE. This CDR3 has 14 amino acids.

V gene TRBV7-2 combines with J gene TRBJ1-3, with D perhaps TRBD1 (5 bases). In germline, CDR1 is SGHTA, CDR2 FQGNSA. The V end was cut by 1 base, the J end by 7 bases, with 11 bases between. The CDR3 has 14 amino acids. The CDR3 sequence: CASSLGGVANTIYF. Here the CDR3 DNA reads TGTGCCAGCAGCTTAGGGGGGGTGGCGAACACCATATATTTT.

The CDR3 spells CASRNGQHSYNSPLHF. The CDR3, as DNA: TGTGCCAGCAGAAACGGACAGCACTCCTATAATTCACCCCTCCACTTT. This chain uses TRBV21-1 with TRBJ1-6; the table's D call, TRBD1, was not checked against the DNA. TRBV21-1 is marked as a pseudogene. The CDR3 runs 16 residues.

CDR3 sequence reads: CAITGQGSTDTQYF. The CDR3 coding sequence is TGTGCCATCACAGGACAGGGGAGCACAGATACGCAGTATTTT. The V call is TRBV28, the J call TRBJ2-3, with 9 bases aligning to TRBD1. Germline assignment: CDR1 MDHEN and CDR2 SYDVKM. V dropped 10 bases and J dropped 0; count of bases not matched to a gene: 5. CDR3 length equals 14 residues.

The V and J genes are TRBV7-9 and TRBJ2-3, with 10 bases identical to TRBD2. The CDR3 covers 15 residues. J gave up 5 bases and V 5 bases, and 7 bases lay outside the gene matches. Germline lookup yields CDR1 SEHNR and CDR2 FQNEAQ (reference sequence). The CDR3: CASSNAPSGRDTQYF. The CDR3 DNA reads TGTGCCAGCAGCAACGCGCCTAGCGGGAGAGATACGCAGTATTTT.

This clone showed up just once. The rearrangement uses TRBV25-1 and TRBJ1-2; no definite D call. The germline V and J ends were trimmed by 6 bases and 4 bases, with 6 bases remaining between them. CDR3 length: 11 amino acids. Germline CDR1 is MGHDK and CDR2 is SYGVNS. CDR3 region: CASSHFYGYTF. The CDR3 DNA reads TGTGCCAGCAGCCACTTCTATGGCTACACCTTC.

V is TRBV6-6 and J is TRBJ2-6, with D possibly being TRBD2 (6 bases). V lost 6 bases and J 0 bases, leaving 12 bases between the germline ends. CDR1 and CDR2 from the germline V gene are MNHNY and SVGAGI (reference sequence). The CDR3 is 16 residues long. As DNA, the CDR3 is TGTGCCAGCAGCCCGGGACTGAACTCTGGGGCCAACGTCCTGACTTTC. Protein sequence: CASSPGLNSGANVLTF.

This rearrangement joins TRBV4-3 to TRBJ1-1; 7 positions agree with TRBD1. Germline CDR1 is LGHNA and CDR2 is YSLEER. The V gene end was trimmed by 2 bases and the J gene end by 8 bases; junction bases not matched to a gene: 11. This CDR3 region has 15 residues. The CDR3 DNA follows: TGCGCCAGCAGCCAAAGATTTCAGGGGGTTGTCGAAGCTTTCTTT. Residues: CASSQRFQGVVEAFF.

The count of this clone is one. The rearrangement joins TRBV3-1 (or the pseudogene TRBV3-2) to TRBJ1-1, with a possible D match to TRBD1 (5 bases). Trimming shortened V by 0 bases and J by 5 bases, and 10 bases separated the two germline ends. Germline CDR1 is LGHDT and CDR2 is YNNKEL (reference sequence). This CDR3 has 14 amino acids. CDR3 DNA: TGTGCCAGCAGCCAAGAGGGCGGGGGGACTGAAGCTTTCTTT. This gives the protein CASSQEGGGTEAFF.

The rearrangement uses TRBV6-6 and TRBJ1-1, with D possibly TRBD1 on 6 matching bases. From germline, CDR1 is MNHNY and CDR2 SVGAGI (reference sequence). Trimming cost V 6 bases and J 1 base, with 12 bases left between them. This CDR3 comprises 14 residues. This CDR3 is CASSPGQKNTEAFF. In DNA, the CDR3 is TGTGCCAGCAGCCCCGGACAGAAGAACACTGAAGCTTTCTTT.

V and J are TRBV11-2 and TRBJ1-6; D is undetermined. V lost 5 bases and J lost 0, with 17 bases in between. CDR3 length: 18 amino acids. Per germline, CDR1 SGHAT and CDR2 FQNNGV. As DNA, the CDR3 is TGTGCCAGCAGCCTAAAGAACCTGGGGAGCTCCTATAATTCACCCCTCCACTTT. It translates to CASSLKNLGSSYNSPLHF.

The chain uses TRBV19 and TRBJ2-5; 9 bases map to TRBD1. Per the germline V gene, CDR1 is LNHDA and CDR2 is SQIVND (reference sequence). The CDR3 covers 13 residues. V lost 10 bases to trimming and J lost 9 bases; unmatched junction nucleotides: 12. CDR3: CATGTGTGRAQYF. CDR3 nucleotides: TGTGCCACTGGGACCGGGACAGGGAGAGCCCAGTACTTC.

The V call is TRBV6-5, the J call TRBJ1-5; 8 nucleotides match TRBD1. The germline CDR1 and CDR2 sequences are MNHEY and SVGAGI. The CDR3 extends over 13 amino acids. V lost 5 bases to trimming and J lost 8 bases; unmatched junction nucleotides: 5. The CDR3 DNA reads TGTGCCAGCAGTATAGACAGGGGAAAGCCCCAGCATTTT. It codes for CASSIDRGKPQHF.

As DNA, the CDR3 is TGTGCCAGTACTTCCACGGACAGGTACAATGAGCAGTTCTTC. Translation: CASTSTDRYNEQFF. The V gene is TRBV19, the J gene TRBJ2-1, with TRBD1 identical over 7 bases. In germline, CDR1 is LNHDA, CDR2 SQIVND (reference sequence). The length of the CDR3 is 14 residues. The V segment lost 7 bases and the J segment 4 bases; nucleotides outside the gene matches: 7.

This clone was seen only a few times. The chain employs TRBV18 and TRBJ1-2; D unclear. The germline CDR1 and CDR2 sequences are KGHSH and LQKENI. V lost 4 bases and J 4 bases, leaving 10 bases between the germline ends. The CDR3 contains 13 residues. The CDR3 DNA sequence: TGTGCCAGCTCACTAGACAACTTCTATGGCTACACCTTC. Translation gives CASSLDNFYGYTF.

The V and J genes are TRBV6-5 and TRBJ1-1; the match to TRBD1 covers 7 bases. V trimming: 2 bases; J trimming: 1 base; junction bases outside the gene matches: 4. The CDR3 spans 15 residues. CDR1 MNHEY and CDR2 SVGAGI come from the germline V gene. The CDR3 reads CASSYPGQPNTEAFF. For the CDR3, the DNA is TGTGCCAGCAGTTACCCGGGACAGCCGAACACTGAAGCTTTCTTT.

The chain uses TRBV19 and TRBJ1-5; TRBD1 aligns across 7 bases. CDR1 and CDR2 (germline): LNHDA, SQIVND (reference sequence). The CDR3 runs 16 residues. V lost 3 bases and J lost 3; bases outside the gene matches: 8. As DNA, the CDR3 is TGTGCCAGTAGTATTACCGGCAGGGGGTTCAATCAGCCCCAGCATTTT. Protein: CASSITGRGFNQPQHF.

The V call is TRBV14, the J call TRBJ1-4; tentatively, D is TRBD1 (5 bases). With 4 bases removed from V and 7 bases from J, the gap between germline ends came to 16 bases. The germline CDR1 and CDR2 sequences are SGHDN and FVKESK. The CDR3 has 15 residues. The CDR3 nucleotides are TGTGCCAGCAGCCGCACGGGAGGGGCAGGTGAAAAACTGTTTTTT. It translates to CASSRTGGAGEKLFF.

This CDR3 is CASSPRGREKLFF. CDR3 nucleotide sequence: TGTGCCAGCAGTCCCAGGGGGCGAGAAAAACTGTTTTTT. The chain carries TRBV6-5 and TRBJ1-4; 8 bases are a match to TRBD1. V shed 5 bases and J 8 bases; nucleotides not matched to a gene: 4. CDR3 length equals 13 residues. Germline CDR1 MNHEY, CDR2 SVGAGI.

The V call is TRBV23-1, the J call TRBJ2-7, with D possibly matching TRBD1 (5 bases). TRBV23-1 falls under the ORF class, with uncertain function. V lost 0 bases to trimming and J lost 0 bases, with 12 bases between them. This CDR3 comprises 16 residues. CDR3 sequence (DNA): TGCGCCAGCAGTCAATCGTGGCAGGGCCTCTCCTACGAGCAGTACTTC. Translated: CASSQSWQGLSYEQYF.

This clone occurred a few times. The V call is TRBV6-2 or TRBV6-3, the J call TRBJ2-2, with unresolved D. CDR3 length: 15 amino acids. Germline V gene sequence: CDR1 MNHEY, CDR2 SVGEGT. V was pared by 6 bases and J by 6 bases, with 17 bases between. The CDR3 sequence: CASSPRHAKAGELFF. CDR3 sequence (DNA): TGTGCCAGCAGCCCCAGACACGCCAAGGCCGGGGAGCTGTTTTTT.

This clone was detected once. The chain combines TRBV9 with TRBJ1-4; D may be TRBD1 (6 bases). The germline V gene has CDR1 SGDLS and CDR2 YYNGEE. The CDR3 totals 17 residues. The V gene lost 4 bases and the J gene lost 10 bases, with 26 bases spanning the gap. The CDR3 region has the DNA TGTGCCAGCAGCCATCCTAGGGGGGGGCAGGGAGCTGGAAAACTGTTTTTT. This translates into CASSHPRGGQGAGKLFF.

The chain employs TRBV10-3 and TRBJ2-3, with D maybe TRBD2 (5 bases). CDR1 is ENHRY and CDR2 is SYGVKD in the germline V gene. This CDR3 comprises 16 residues. Trimming removed 10 bases from V and 8 bases from J, with 28 bases in between. The CDR3 reads CATSNPPDIPGGTQYF. CDR3 bases: TGTGCCACCTCCAACCCCCCAGACATCCCCGGAGGTACGCAGTATTTT.

The chain uses TRBV27 and TRBJ2-2, with TRBD1 as a possible D gene (5 bases). The germline CDR1 and CDR2 sequences are MNHEY and SMNVEV (reference sequence). CDR3 length equals 16 residues. Trimming shortened V by 5 bases and J by 4 bases, and 17 bases separated the two germline ends. The CDR3 DNA sequence: TGTGCCAGCAGTAGCTCACAGGAGACGGGCACCGGGGAGCTGTTTTTT. This encodes CASSSSQETGTGELFF.